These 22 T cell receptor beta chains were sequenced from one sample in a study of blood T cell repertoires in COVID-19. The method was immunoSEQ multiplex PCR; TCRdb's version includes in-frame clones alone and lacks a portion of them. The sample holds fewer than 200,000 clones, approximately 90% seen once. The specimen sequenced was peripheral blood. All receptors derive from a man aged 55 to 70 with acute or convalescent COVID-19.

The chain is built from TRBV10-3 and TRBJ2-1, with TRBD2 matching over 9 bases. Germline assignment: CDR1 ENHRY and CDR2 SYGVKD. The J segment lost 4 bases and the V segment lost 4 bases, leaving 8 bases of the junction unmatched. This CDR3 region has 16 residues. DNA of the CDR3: TGTGCCATCAGTGCCCCGGGACTAGCTGGGTACAATGAGCAGTTCTTC. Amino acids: CAISAPGLAGYNEQFF.

Here the CDR3 reads CASTPMVGGGGYGYTF. CDR3 nucleotides: TGTGCCAGTACCCCTATGGTCGGCGGGGGTGGTTATGGCTACACCTTC. V usage is TRBV19 and J usage is TRBJ1-2, with D possibly matching TRBD1 (5 bases). The CDR3 is 16 residues long. Trimming took 7 bases from V and 5 from J, leaving 23 bases between them. Germline-derived CDR1 and CDR2 are LNHDA and SQIVND (reference sequence).

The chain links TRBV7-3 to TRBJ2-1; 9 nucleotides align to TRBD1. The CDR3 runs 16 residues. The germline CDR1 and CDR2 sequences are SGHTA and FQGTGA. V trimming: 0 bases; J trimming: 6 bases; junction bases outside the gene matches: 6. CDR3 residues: CASSLTVTGGFNEQFF. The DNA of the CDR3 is TGTGCCAGCAGCTTAACAGTGACAGGGGGTTTCAATGAGCAGTTCTTC. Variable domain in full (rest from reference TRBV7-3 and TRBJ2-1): GAGVSQTPSNKVTEKGKYVELRCDPISGHTALYWYRQSLGQGPEFLIYFQGTGAADDSGLPNDRFFAVRPEGSVSTLKIQRTERGDSAVYLCASSLTVTGGFNEQFFGPGTRLTVL.

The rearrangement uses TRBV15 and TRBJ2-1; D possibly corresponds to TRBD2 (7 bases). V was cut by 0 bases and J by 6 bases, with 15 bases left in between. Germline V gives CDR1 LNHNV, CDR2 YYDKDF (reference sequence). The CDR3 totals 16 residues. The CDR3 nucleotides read TGTGCCACCAGCAGAGATCGGAGGGGGGGCCGCAATGAGCAGTTCTTC. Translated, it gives CATSRDRRGGRNEQFF. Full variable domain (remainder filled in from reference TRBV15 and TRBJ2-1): DAMVIQNPRYQVTQFGKPVTLSCSQTLNHNVMYWYQQKSSQAPKLLFHYYDKDFNNEADTPDNFQSRRPNTSFCFLDIRSPGLGDTAMYLCATSRDRRGGRNEQFFGPGTRLTVL.

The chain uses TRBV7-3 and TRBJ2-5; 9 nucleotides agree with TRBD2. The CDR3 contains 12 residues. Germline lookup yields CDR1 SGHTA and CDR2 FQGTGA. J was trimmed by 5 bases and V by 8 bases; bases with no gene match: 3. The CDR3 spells CASGTSGETQYF. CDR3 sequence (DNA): TGTGCCAGCGGTACTAGCGGGGAGACCCAGTACTTC. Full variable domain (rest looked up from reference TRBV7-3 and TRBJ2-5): GAGVSQTPSNKVTEKGKYVELRCDPISGHTALYWYRQSLGQGPEFLIYFQGTGAADDSGLPNDRFFAVRPEGSVSTLKIQRTERGDSAVYLCASGTSGETQYFGPGTRLLVL.

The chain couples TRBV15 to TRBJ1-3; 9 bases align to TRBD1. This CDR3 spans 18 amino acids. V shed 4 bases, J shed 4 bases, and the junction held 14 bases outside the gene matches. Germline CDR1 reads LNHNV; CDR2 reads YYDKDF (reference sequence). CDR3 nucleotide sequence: TGTGCCACCAGCACCTCGACAGGGGGAAAGCTCGGGGGAAACACCATATATTTT. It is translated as CATSTSTGGKLGGNTIYF.

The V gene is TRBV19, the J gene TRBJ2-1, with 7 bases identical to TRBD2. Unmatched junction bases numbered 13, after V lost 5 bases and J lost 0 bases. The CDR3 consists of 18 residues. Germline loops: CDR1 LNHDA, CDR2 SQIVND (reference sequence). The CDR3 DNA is TGTGCCAGTAGTCCATTGGGGGGGACGGCCTACTCCTACAATGAGCAGTTCTTC. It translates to CASSPLGGTAYSYNEQFF.

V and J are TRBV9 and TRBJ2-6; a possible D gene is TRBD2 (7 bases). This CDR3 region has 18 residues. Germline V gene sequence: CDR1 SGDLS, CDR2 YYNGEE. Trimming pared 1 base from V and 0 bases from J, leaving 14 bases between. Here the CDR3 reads CASSVRRGAVSGANVLTF. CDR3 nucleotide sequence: TGTGCCAGCAGCGTAAGACGGGGGGCCGTCTCTGGGGCCAACGTCCTGACTTTC. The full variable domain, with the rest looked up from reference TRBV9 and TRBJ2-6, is DSGVTQTPKHLITATGQRVTLRCSPRSGDLSVYWYQQSLDQGLQFLIQYYNGEERAKGNILERFSAQQFPDLHSELNLSSLELGDSALYFCASSVRRGAVSGANVLTFGAGSRLTVL.

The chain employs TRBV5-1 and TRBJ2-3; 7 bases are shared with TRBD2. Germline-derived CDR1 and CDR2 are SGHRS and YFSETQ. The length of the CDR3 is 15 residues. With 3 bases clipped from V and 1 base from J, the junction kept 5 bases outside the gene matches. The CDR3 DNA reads TGCGCCAGCAGCTCGGGGGGTGTGGGCACAGATACGCAGTATTTT. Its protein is CASSSGGVGTDTQYF.

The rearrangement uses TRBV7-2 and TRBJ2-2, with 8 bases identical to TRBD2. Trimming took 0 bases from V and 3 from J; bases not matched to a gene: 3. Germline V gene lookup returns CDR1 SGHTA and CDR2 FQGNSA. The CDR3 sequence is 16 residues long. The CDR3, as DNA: TGTGCCAGCAGCTTAGCTCGGGGGGGCTACACCGGGGAGCTGTTTTTT. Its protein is CASSLARGGYTGELFF. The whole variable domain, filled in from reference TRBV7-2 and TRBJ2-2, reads GAGVSQSPSNKVTEKGKDVELRCDPISGHTALYWYRQSLGQGLEFLIYFQGNSAPDKSGLPSDRFSAERTGGSVSTLTIQRTQQEDSAVYLCASSLARGGYTGELFFGEGSRLTVL.

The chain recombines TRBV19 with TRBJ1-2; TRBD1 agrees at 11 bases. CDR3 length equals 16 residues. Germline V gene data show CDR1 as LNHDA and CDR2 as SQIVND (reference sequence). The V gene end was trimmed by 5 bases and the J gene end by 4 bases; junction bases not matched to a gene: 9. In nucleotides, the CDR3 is TGTGCCAGTAGTCGGGACAGGGGGTCGACTATCTATGGCTACACCTTC. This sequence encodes CASSRDRGSTIYGYTF. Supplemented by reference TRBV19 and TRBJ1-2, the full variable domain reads DGGITQSPKYLFRKEGQNVTLSCEQNLNHDAMYWYRQDPGQGLRLIYYSQIVNDFQKGDIAEGYSVSREKKESFPLTVTSAQKNPTAFYLCASSRDRGSTIYGYTFGSGTRLTVV.

The CDR3 loop is CAISVTAGGYTF. CDR3 sequence (DNA): TGTGCCATCAGTGTTACGGCGGGGGGCTACACCTTC. The chain recombines TRBV10-3 with TRBJ1-2, with D unresolved. This CDR3 contains 12 residues. V was shortened by 4 bases and J by 8 bases, with 11 bases between the two germline ends. The germline gives CDR1 ENHRY, CDR2 SYGVKD.

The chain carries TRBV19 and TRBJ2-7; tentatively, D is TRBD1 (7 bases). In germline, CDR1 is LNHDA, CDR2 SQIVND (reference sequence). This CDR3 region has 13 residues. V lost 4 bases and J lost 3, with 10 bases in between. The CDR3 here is CASSTQGGYEQYF. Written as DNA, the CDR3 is TGTGCCAGTAGTACTCAGGGGGGCTACGAGCAGTACTTC.

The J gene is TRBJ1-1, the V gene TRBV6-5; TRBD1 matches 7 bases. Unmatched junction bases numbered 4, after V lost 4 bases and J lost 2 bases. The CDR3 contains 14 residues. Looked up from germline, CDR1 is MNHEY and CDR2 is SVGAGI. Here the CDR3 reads CASSLQGKNTEAFF. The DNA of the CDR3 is TGTGCCAGCAGTTTACAGGGGAAAAACACTGAAGCTTTCTTT.

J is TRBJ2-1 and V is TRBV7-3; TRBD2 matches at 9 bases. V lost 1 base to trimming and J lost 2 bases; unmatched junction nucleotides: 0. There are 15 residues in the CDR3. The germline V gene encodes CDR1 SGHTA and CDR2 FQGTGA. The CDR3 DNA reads TGTGCCAGCAGCTTAAGCGGGAGGGCCTACAATGAGCAGTTCTTC. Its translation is CASSLSGRAYNEQFF. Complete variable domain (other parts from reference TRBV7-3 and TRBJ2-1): GAGVSQTPSNKVTEKGKYVELRCDPISGHTALYWYRQSLGQGPEFLIYFQGTGAADDSGLPNDRFFAVRPEGSVSTLKIQRTERGDSAVYLCASSLSGRAYNEQFFGPGTRLTVL.

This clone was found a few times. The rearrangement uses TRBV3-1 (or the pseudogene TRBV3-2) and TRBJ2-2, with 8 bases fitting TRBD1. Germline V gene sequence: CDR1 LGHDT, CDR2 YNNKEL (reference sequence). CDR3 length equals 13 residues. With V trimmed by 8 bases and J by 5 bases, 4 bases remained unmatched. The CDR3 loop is CASWQGATGELFF. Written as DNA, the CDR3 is TGTGCCAGCTGGCAGGGGGCTACCGGGGAGCTGTTTTTT.

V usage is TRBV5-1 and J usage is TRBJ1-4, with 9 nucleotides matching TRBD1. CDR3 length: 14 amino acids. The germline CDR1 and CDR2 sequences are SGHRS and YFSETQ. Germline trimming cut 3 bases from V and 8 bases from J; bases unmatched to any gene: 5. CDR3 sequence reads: CASSSMTGGEKLFF. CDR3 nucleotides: TGCGCCAGCAGCTCGATGACAGGGGGGGAAAAACTGTTTTTT.

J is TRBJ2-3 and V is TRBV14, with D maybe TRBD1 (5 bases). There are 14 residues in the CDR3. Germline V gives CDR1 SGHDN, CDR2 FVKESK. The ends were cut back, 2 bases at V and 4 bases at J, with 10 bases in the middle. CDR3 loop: CASSQQGSADTQYF. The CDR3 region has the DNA TGTGCCAGCAGCCAACAGGGTTCCGCAGATACGCAGTATTTT. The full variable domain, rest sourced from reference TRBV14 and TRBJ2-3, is EAGVTQFPSHSVIEKGQTVTLRCDPISGHDNLYWYRRVMGKEIKFLLHFVKESKQDESGMPNNRFLAERTGGTYSTLKVQPAELEDSGVYFCASSQQGSADTQYFGPGTRLTVL.

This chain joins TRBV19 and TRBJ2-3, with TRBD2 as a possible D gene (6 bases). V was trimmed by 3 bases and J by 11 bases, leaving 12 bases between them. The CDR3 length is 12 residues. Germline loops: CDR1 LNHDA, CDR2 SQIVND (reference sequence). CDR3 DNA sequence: TGTGCCAGTAGTATCTCGGCGGGGAAGCAGTATTTT. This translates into CASSISAGKQYF.

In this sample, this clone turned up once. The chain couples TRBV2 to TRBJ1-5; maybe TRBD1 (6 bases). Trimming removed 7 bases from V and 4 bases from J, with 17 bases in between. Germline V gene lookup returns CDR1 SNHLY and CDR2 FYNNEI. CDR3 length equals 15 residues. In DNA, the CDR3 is TGTGCCAGCAAGGGGGGGGACCTCAGGAATCAGCCCCAGCATTTT. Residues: CASKGGDLRNQPQHF.

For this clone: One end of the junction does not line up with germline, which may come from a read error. CDR3 in amino acids: CASSRGQNTEELFF. The CDR3 bases are TGTGCCAGCAGCCGGGGACAGAACACCGAGGAGCTGTTTTTT. This sequence joins TRBV7-3 and TRBJ2-2, with 7 nucleotides matching TRBD1. Germline V gene data show CDR1 as SGHTA and CDR2 as FQGTGA. The CDR3 is made up of 14 amino acids.

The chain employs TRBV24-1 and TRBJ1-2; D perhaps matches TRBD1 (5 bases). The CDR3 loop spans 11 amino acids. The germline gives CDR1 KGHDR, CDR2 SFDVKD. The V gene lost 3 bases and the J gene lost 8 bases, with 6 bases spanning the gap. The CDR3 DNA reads TGTGCCACCAGTGATCAGGGAGGCTACACCTTC. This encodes CATSDQGGYTF.